Listed here are 4 T cell receptor beta chains from one sample, sequenced in a study of somatic mutations in cytotoxic T cells in rheumatoid arthritis. The protocol was immunoSEQ multiplex PCR, while the TCRdb copy is restricted to in-frame clones and leaves out a portion. Of several thousand clones listed, roughly 60% are singletons. Sequenced material: CD8+ T cells sorted from blood. The source of these receptors is a woman aged 40-49 years in good health.

This clone was seen just once. The chain uses TRBV15 and TRBJ1-6; TRBD1 might be the D (6 bases). Germline CDR1 and CDR2: LNHNV and YYDKDF (reference sequence). The V gene lost 2 bases and the J gene lost 8 bases, with 16 bases spanning the gap. CDR3 length: 16 amino acids. Here the CDR3 DNA reads TGTGCCACCAGCAGACCCCAGGACAGTCCTTATTCACCCCTCCACTTT. It codes for CATSRPQDSPYSPLHF.

DNA of the CDR3: TGTGCCAGCAGTGAAATCGAGGAAGAGCTCCAAGAGACCCAGTACTTC. Encoded protein: CASSEIEEELQETQYF. V is TRBV6-1 and J is TRBJ2-5; D uncertain. Looked up from germline, CDR1 is MNHNS and CDR2 is SASEGT. This CDR3 region has 16 residues. V was pared by 2 bases and J by 1 base, with 14 bases between.

In this sample, this clone turned up a few times. The chain links TRBV7-8 to TRBJ2-6; D is unclear. The CDR3 extends over 17 amino acids. The V gene lost 1 base and the J gene lost 0 bases, with 10 bases spanning the gap. Germline V gives CDR1 SGHVS, CDR2 FQNEAQ. The DNA of the CDR3 is TGTGCCAGCAGCTTAGAGGTCAAAAACTCTGGGGCCAACGTCCTGACTTTC. This translates into CASSLEVKNSGANVLTF.

This clone was recorded only once. The gene calls are TRBV6-5 and TRBJ2-1; perhaps TRBD2 as D (6 bases). Germline-derived CDR1 and CDR2 are MNHEY and SVGAGI. Between the trimmed V and J ends, which lost 5 bases and 0 bases, there was a span of 11 bases. The CDR3 sequence is 15 residues long. CDR3 region: CASSVSGNSYNEQFF. In DNA, the CDR3 is TGTGCCAGCAGTGTTAGCGGAAACTCCTACAATGAGCAGTTCTTC.